The 23 T cell receptor beta chains in this list originate from one sample, sequenced in a study of blood T cell repertoires in COVID-19. Libraries were prepared by immunoSEQ multiplex PCR; TCRdb keeps only in-frame clonotypes and omits some of them. The table shows 95,000 to 130,000 clones, with about 80% occurring only once. Sequencing was done on a sample of peripheral blood. These receptors were obtained from a man between 65 and 80 years old with active or convalescent COVID-19.

The rearrangement uses TRBV10-1 and TRBJ2-1, with 9 positions matching TRBD2. The CDR3 totals 12 residues. CDR1 is WNHNN and CDR2 is SYGVQD in the germline V gene (reference sequence). V was pared by 5 bases and J by 10 bases, with 3 bases of the junction left unmatched. CDR3 in amino acids: CASSSLAGEQFF. In DNA form, the CDR3 reads TGCGCCAGCAGTTCGCTAGCGGGAGAGCAGTTCTTC.

J is TRBJ1-1 and V is TRBV19; 7 bases align to TRBD1. With V trimmed by 6 bases and J by 0 bases, 7 bases remained unmatched. The V gene's germline CDR1 is LNHDA and CDR2 SQIVND (reference sequence). This CDR3 contains 15 residues. CDR3 bases: TGTGCCAGTAGAAGTGAAGGGGGCATGAACACTGAAGCTTTCTTT. Translation gives CASRSEGGMNTEAFF.

Comments on this clone: The junction departs from the called germline gene at one end, perhaps through a read error. The chain carries TRBV28 and TRBJ2-1; 7 nucleotides line up with TRBD1. Germline assignment: CDR1 MDHEN and CDR2 SYDVKM. The CDR3 extends over 11 amino acids. DNA for the CDR3: TGTGCCAGCAGTGGACAGGTATTGTTTCTCTTC. Amino acid sequence: CASSGQVLFLF.

The chain couples TRBV9 to TRBJ2-2; TRBD1 aligns across 9 bases. The CDR3 has 16 amino acids. Looked up from germline, CDR1 is SGDLS and CDR2 is YYNGEE. V was clipped by 4 bases and J by 4 bases; unmatched bases: 8. The CDR3 nucleotides read TGTGCCAGCAGCCCACAGGGGGCGCAGGTCACCGGGGAGCTGTTTTTT. Amino acids: CASSPQGAQVTGELFF.

This clone appeared once. The chain combines TRBV5-1 with TRBJ2-1; 9 bases are a match to TRBD1. The CDR3 has 15 amino acids. CDR1 is SGHRS and CDR2 is YFSETQ in the germline V gene. J gave up 1 base and V 4 bases, and 3 bases lay outside the gene matches. For the CDR3, the DNA is TGCGCCAGCAGCACTGGACAGGGGTCCTACAATGAGCAGTTCTTC. This encodes CASSTGQGSYNEQFF.

The chain has TRBV7-9 and TRBJ2-1; D not certain. V dropped 0 bases and J dropped 8 bases, with 2 bases sitting between them. The germline V gene encodes CDR1 SEHNR and CDR2 FQNEAQ (reference sequence). The length of the CDR3 is 11 residues. CDR3 in amino acids: CASSLAYEQFF. CDR3 in DNA: TGTGCCAGCAGCTTAGCCTATGAGCAGTTCTTC.

The chain combines TRBV28 with TRBJ1-2; unclear D gene. The CDR3 is 11 residues long. Germline loops: CDR1 MDHEN, CDR2 SYDVKM. CDR3 region: CSAGLDYGYTF. The CDR3 DNA reads TGTTCAGCAGGCCTCGACTATGGCTACACCTTC.

The gene calls are TRBV4-3 and TRBJ2-1; D possibly corresponds to TRBD1 (5 bases). Trimming took 1 base from V and 8 from J, leaving 12 bases between them. CDR1 and CDR2 from the germline V gene are LGHNA and YSLEER. The CDR3 has 14 residues. The CDR3 DNA is TGCGCCAGCAGCCAAGTAGGGGCACCCTATGAGCAGTTCTTC. This encodes CASSQVGAPYEQFF.

The V and J genes are TRBV24-1 and TRBJ2-4, with 7 bases aligning to TRBD2. Losses at the gene ends were 4 bases for V and 0 bases for J; bases not matched to a gene: 2. This CDR3 is built from 15 residues. Germline CDR1 is KGHDR and CDR2 is SFDVKD. The CDR3 nucleotides read TGTGCCACCAGTGACGCGGGGGTAGCCAAAAACATTCAGTACTTC. The encoded protein is CATSDAGVAKNIQYF.

The chain combines TRBV7-2 with TRBJ1-6, with D tentatively TRBD1 (5 bases). The CDR3 consists of 16 residues. The germline CDR1 and CDR2 sequences are SGHTA and FQGNSA. Trimming stripped 1 base from V and 11 bases from J, with 18 bases between. As DNA, the CDR3 is TGTGCCAGCAGCTTAGTGAGCGGGACCCCATCTGCACCCCTCCACTTT. It is translated as CASSLVSGTPSAPLHF.

The V gene is TRBV6-6, the J gene TRBJ2-3, with TRBD2 as a possible D gene (5 bases). The CDR3 extends over 13 amino acids. Trimming removed 8 bases from V and 1 base from J, with 10 bases in between. CDR1 and CDR2 (germline): MNHNY, SVGAGI (reference sequence). The CDR3 region is CASGRAGTDTQYF. CDR3 bases: TGTGCCAGCGGGCGAGCGGGCACAGATACGCAGTATTTT.

The chain has TRBV7-2 and TRBJ2-7; D uncertain. Germline V gives CDR1 SGHTA, CDR2 FQGNSA. The CDR3 loop spans 14 amino acids. Between the trimmed V and J ends, which lost 8 bases and 4 bases, there was a span of 18 bases. The CDR3 nucleotides read TGTGCCAGCCGCGACAAGGCCGCTTCTTACGAGCAGTACTTC. Its translation: CASRDKAASYEQYF.

This chain joins TRBV7-2 and TRBJ2-6; D not resolved. V lost 1 base to trimming and J lost 0 bases, with 7 bases between them. This CDR3 spans 16 amino acids. Looked up from germline, CDR1 is SGHTA and CDR2 is FQGNSA. The CDR3 DNA follows: TGTGCCAGCAGCTTAGGTTGGCTCTCTGGGGCCAACGTCCTGACTTTC. Translated: CASSLGWLSGANVLTF. Looking up the rest from reference TRBV7-2 and TRBJ2-6 gives the full variable domain: GAGVSQSPSNKVTEKGKDVELRCDPISGHTALYWYRQSLGQGLEFLIYFQGNSAPDKSGLPSDRFSAERTGGSVSTLTIQRTQQEDSAVYLCASSLGWLSGANVLTFGAGSRLTVL.

There are a few counts of this clone. The chain has TRBV6-4 and TRBJ2-2, with 10 nucleotides matching TRBD1. The V segment lost 8 bases and the J segment 6 bases; nucleotides outside the gene matches: 6. Germline V gene data show CDR1 as MRHNA and CDR2 as SNTAGT. This CDR3 spans 14 amino acids. CDR3 nucleotides: TGTGCCAGCCGTCAGGACAGGGGGGCCGGGGAGCTGTTTTTT. This gives the protein CASRQDRGAGELFF.

The chain links TRBV7-8 to TRBJ2-1; D perhaps matches TRBD2 (6 bases). Trimming removed 1 base at V and 8 bases at J, with 9 bases between. The CDR3 is 13 residues long. The germline V gene encodes CDR1 SGHVS and CDR2 FQNEAQ. The CDR3 spells CASSLGGVYEQFF. CDR3 nucleotides: TGTGCCAGCAGCTTAGGGGGGGTGTATGAGCAGTTCTTC. Based on the CDR3 plus reference TRBV7-8 and TRBJ2-1, the full variable domain is GAGVSQSPRYKVAKRGQDVALRCDPISGHVSLFWYQQALGQGPEFLTYFQNEAQLDKSGLPSDRFFAERPEGSVSTLKIQRTQQEDSAVYLCASSLGGVYEQFFGPGTRLTVL.

With regard to this clone: Other nucleotide sequences from this sample produce the same CDR3. This chain joins TRBV2 and TRBJ1-2; D gene uncertain. V gave up 2 bases and J gave up 4 bases, with 8 bases separating them. This CDR3 spans 13 amino acids. CDR1 and CDR2 (germline): SNHLY, FYNNEI. The CDR3 reads CASSERSSYGYTF. The CDR3 coding sequence is TGTGCCAGCAGTGAAAGGAGTAGCTATGGCTACACCTTC. The full variable domain, completed using reference TRBV2 and TRBJ1-2, is EPEVTQTPSHQVTQMGQEVILRCVPISNHLYFYWYRQILGQKVEFLVSFYNNEISEKSEIFDDQFSVERPDGSNFTLKIRSTKLEDSAMYFCASSERSSYGYTFGSGTRLTVV.

This rearrangement joins TRBV6-2 or TRBV6-3 to TRBJ2-7; TRBD1 matches 7 bases. J lost 2 bases, V lost 3 bases, and 4 bases had no gene match. CDR1 MNHEY and CDR2 SVGEGT come from the germline V gene. The length of the CDR3 is 14 residues. In DNA form, the CDR3 reads TGTGCCAGCAGTTATCGGACAGGCCCCTACGAGCAGTACTTC. Its translation is CASSYRTGPYEQYF.

This clone was detected ten times or more. The V gene is TRBV29-1, the J gene TRBJ2-2; 11 bases fit TRBD2. The CDR3 has 14 amino acids. The V gene end was trimmed by 6 bases and the J gene end by 2 bases; junction bases not matched to a gene: 2. Germline lookup yields CDR1 SQVTM and CDR2 ANQGSEA. The CDR3 nucleotides are TGCAGCGTGGGACTAGCGGTTAACACCGGGGAGCTGTTTTTT. It translates to CSVGLAVNTGELFF.

V and J are TRBV23-1 and TRBJ1-5; unclear D gene. TRBV23-1 is noted as an ORF with a role that remains uncertain. Between the trimmed V and J ends, which lost 4 bases and 6 bases, there was a span of 16 bases. The CDR3 spans 15 residues. CDR3 DNA sequence: TGCGCCAGCAGTCCCCAGTGCGTTAGCGGTCAGCCCCAGCATTTT. It is translated as CASSPQCVSGQPQHF.

For the CDR3, the DNA is TGTGCCACCAGCAGTCCCAGGGGACAGGGGTCGGCAAGGACCCAGTACTTC. Protein product: CATSSPRGQGSARTQYF. The V gene is TRBV15, the J gene TRBJ2-5; 10 bases agree with TRBD1. Germline CDR1 LNHNV, CDR2 YYDKDF (reference sequence). There are 17 residues in the CDR3. J lost 7 bases, V lost 3 bases, and 14 bases had no gene match.

This clone appeared a single time. The genes are TRBV9 and TRBJ2-3, with 12 bases identical to TRBD2. Germline V gene sequence: CDR1 SGDLS, CDR2 YYNGEE. After removal of 0 bases from V and 8 bases from J, the junction contained 10 bases not matched to a gene. This CDR3 region has 17 residues. The CDR3 DNA follows: TGTGCCAGCAGCGTAGGAGCTAGCGGGGGGGCATTTGGTACGCAGTATTTT. Its protein product is CASSVGASGGAFGTQYF.

The chain recombines TRBV5-4 with TRBJ1-2; TRBD1 aligns across 9 bases. CDR1 is SGHNT and CDR2 is YYREEE in the germline V gene (reference sequence). V was pared by 2 bases and J by 1 base, with 3 bases of the junction left unmatched. The CDR3 runs to 15 residues. DNA for the CDR3: TGTGCCAGCAGCTTAGACAGGGGGAGTAACTATGGCTACACCTTC. Protein: CASSLDRGSNYGYTF.

The genes are TRBV28 and TRBJ2-1, with a tentative D call TRBD2 (5 bases). The CDR3 covers 12 residues. Looked up from germline, CDR1 is MDHEN and CDR2 is SYDVKM. V lost 1 base, J lost 8 bases, and 6 bases lay in between. The CDR3: CASSLLRDEQFF. CDR3 DNA: TGTGCCAGCAGTTTATTGAGGGATGAGCAGTTCTTC.